The present T cell receptor beta chain was sequenced within a study of blood T cell repertoires in COVID-19. For the study at large: T cells, B-cell-depleted T cells, or PBMCs provided the cDNA or gDNA that served as material.

The CDR3 length is 15 residues. Germline trimming cut 4 bases from V and 0 bases from J; bases unmatched to any gene: 2. Germline V gives CDR1 LNHDA, CDR2 SQIVND (reference sequence). Authors' processing steps: By means of reference gene primer amplification, nucleated cell counts were estimated. This table comes from immunoSEQ multiplex PCR, and its TCRdb copy is limited to in-frame clones, with some not included. V and J calls and clone size are given by that table; D and trimming were obtained from the DNA. The sample carries approximately 170,000 clones, approximately 84% recorded once. Seattle patient enrollment occurred during active infection, with longitudinal follow-up thereafter. This clone was seen only a few times.

The rearrangement links TRBV19 to TRBJ2-1, with 8 bases fitting TRBD1. The sequencing sample was made of peripheral blood. The receptor was isolated from a woman of 80 years or more with COVID-19, enrolled during active disease. The CDR3 loop is CASSRDRRSYNEQFF. The DNA for the CDR3 is TGTGCCAGTAGTAGGGACAGGCGCTCCTACAATGAGCAGTTCTTC.